This T cell receptor (beta chain) originates from a study of blood T cell repertoires in COVID-19. The germline CDR1 and CDR2 sequences are SGHRS and YFSETQ. The CDR3 has 15 amino acids. V was pared by 4 bases and J by 0 bases, with 13 bases between. Only in-frame clones appear in the TCRdb table, and some are missing; sequencing was by immunoSEQ multiplex PCR. The sample has over 100,000 clones, roughly 82% seen once; the top ten hold under 8%. The sample was peripheral blood. The receptor was isolated from a woman older than 75 with active or convalescent COVID-19. This chain joins TRBV5-1 and TRBJ1-2; a weak D match, TRBD1 (5 bases). CDR3 in amino acids: CASSRTGGANYGYTF. In DNA form, the CDR3 reads TGCGCCAGCAGCCGAACGGGGGGAGCTAACTATGGCTACACCTTC.